The T cell receptor (beta chain) under discussion was sequenced for a study of blood T cell repertoires in COVID-19. The method was immunoSEQ multiplex PCR; TCRdb's version includes in-frame clones alone and lacks a portion of them. The sample lists about 140,000 clones; about 82% were seen once. CDR1 is SGHNT and CDR2 is YENEEA in the germline V gene. CDR3 length: 16 residues. With 0 bases clipped from V and 7 bases from J, the junction kept 6 bases outside the gene matches. The rearrangement uses TRBV11-3 and TRBJ2-1; 10 bases map to TRBD2. The TCR originated in a man over 45 with acute or convalescent COVID-19. Sequenced material: peripheral blood. The CDR3 DNA reads TGTGCCAGCAGCTTAGATCTGACTAGCGGGCTTAATGAGCAGTTCTTC. Its protein product is CASSLDLTSGLNEQFF.